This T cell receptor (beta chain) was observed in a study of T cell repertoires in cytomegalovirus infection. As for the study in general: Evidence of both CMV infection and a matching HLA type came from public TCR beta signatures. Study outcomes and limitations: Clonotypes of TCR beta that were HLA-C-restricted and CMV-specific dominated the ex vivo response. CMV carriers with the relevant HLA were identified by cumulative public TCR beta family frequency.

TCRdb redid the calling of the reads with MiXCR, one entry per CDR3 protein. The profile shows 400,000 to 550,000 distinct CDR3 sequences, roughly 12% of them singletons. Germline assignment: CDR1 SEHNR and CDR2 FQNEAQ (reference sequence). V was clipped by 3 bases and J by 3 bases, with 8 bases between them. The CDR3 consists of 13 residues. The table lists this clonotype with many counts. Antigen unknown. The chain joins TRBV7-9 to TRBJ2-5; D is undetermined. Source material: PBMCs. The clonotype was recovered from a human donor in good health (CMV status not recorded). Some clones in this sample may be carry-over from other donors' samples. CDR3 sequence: CASSFAQKETQYF. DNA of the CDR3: TGTGCCAGCAGCTTTGCGCAGAAAGAGACCCAGTACTTC.